What follows are 19 T cell receptor beta chains derived from one specimen sequenced in a study of T cell responses to AZD1222 COVID-19 vaccine (dated by TCRdb to about 2021). Library preparation employed the immunoSEQ multiplex PCR assay. TCRdb obtained this table from immuneACCESS and retained in-frame rearrangements with V and J assigned. These tables miss some clones; where compared with another copy, unresolved V genes account for less than half of the shortfall, and the remainder is unexplained. In this sample the table shows more than 110,000 clones, 80% to 90% of which occur a single time. The biggest ten clones account for approximately 8% of the sample. The time point label corresponds to: baseline before first vaccination. The starting material was peripheral blood, obtained on day 0 of AZD1222 vaccination. These receptors originate from an adult in good health.

The chain has TRBV7-9 and TRBJ2-7; either TRBD1 or TRBD2 may fit D (7 bases each). Germline-derived CDR1 and CDR2 are SEHNR and FQNEAQ (reference sequence). Trimming stripped 4 bases from V and 3 bases from J, with 28 bases between. The CDR3 has 19 residues. The CDR3 DNA reads as TGTGCCAGCAGCTCCTGGGGCGGGACAGCAGCGGGACCTAACTACGAGCAGTACTTC. Its translation: CASSSWGGTAAGPNYEQYF.

The chain links TRBV18 to TRBJ2-7; 8 nucleotides align to TRBD1. This CDR3 region has 14 residues. The V gene end was trimmed by 4 bases and the J gene end by 2 bases; junction bases not matched to a gene: 4. Looked up from germline, CDR1 is KGHSH and CDR2 is LQKENI. The CDR3 sequence: CASSQGQETYEQYF. CDR3 nucleotides: TGTGCCAGCTCACAGGGACAGGAAACCTACGAGCAGTACTTC.

The V and J genes are TRBV4-1 and TRBJ2-5; D may be TRBD1 (5 bases). V lost 0 bases and J lost 5, with 13 bases in between. The CDR3 loop spans 15 amino acids. CDR1 is MGHRA, CDR2 YSYEKL, per germline. The CDR3 coding sequence is TGCGCCAGCAGCCAAGAAAGCAGGGTATGGGAGACCCAGTACTTC. Protein product: CASSQESRVWETQYF.

V usage is TRBV27 and J usage is TRBJ2-3, with unresolved D. Trimming left V 5 bases short and J 4 bases short, with 16 bases between. CDR1 and CDR2 from the germline V gene are MNHEY and SMNVEV (reference sequence). The CDR3 has 15 amino acids. The CDR3 is CASSPRVSGPDTQYF. CDR3 in DNA: TGTGCCAGCAGTCCCCGGGTAAGTGGCCCAGATACGCAGTATTTT.

This chain links TRBV6-5 with TRBJ2-7, with 8 bases identical to TRBD1. CDR3 length: 14 amino acids. V shed 6 bases, J shed 2 bases, and the junction held 6 bases outside the gene matches. Per germline, CDR1 MNHEY and CDR2 SVGAGI. In DNA form, the CDR3 reads TGTGCCAGCAGATCGACAGGGGAAACCTACGAGCAGTACTTC. Amino acid sequence: CASRSTGETYEQYF.

This rearrangement joins TRBV19 to TRBJ1-2, with D possibly TRBD1 on 6 matching bases. Germline CDR1 and CDR2: LNHDA and SQIVND (reference sequence). CDR3 length equals 12 residues. Trimming removed 5 bases at V and 7 bases at J, with 11 bases between. CDR3 region: CASSEQGVGYTF. In nucleotides, the CDR3 is TGTGCCAGTAGTGAACAGGGTGTTGGCTACACCTTC.

J is TRBJ2-7 and V is TRBV10-2; D remains unclear. The V gene's germline CDR1 is WSHSY and CDR2 SAAADI. The CDR3 runs 11 residues. Trimming took 4 bases from V and 2 from J, leaving 3 bases between them. CDR3 protein: CASSATYEQYF. In DNA form, the CDR3 reads TGCGCCAGCAGTGCCACCTACGAGCAGTACTTC.

The chain is built from TRBV6-1 and TRBJ2-3, with D maybe TRBD2 (6 bases). Germline loops: CDR1 MNHNS, CDR2 SASEGT. V lost 0 bases and J lost 0, with 13 bases in between. This CDR3 has 17 amino acids. The DNA of the CDR3 is TGTGCCAGCAGTGAAGCGTACGGGACTGTCAGCACAGATACGCAGTATTTT. Translated: CASSEAYGTVSTDTQYF.

About this clone itself: Relative to the germline gene, one junction end is altered; a read error may explain this. V is TRBV30 and J is TRBJ2-7, with D hard to call. CDR3 length: 11 amino acids. The germline gives CDR1 GTSNPN, CDR2 SVGIG (reference sequence). The CDR3, as DNA: TGTGCCTGGATGCTGGATTACGGGCAGTACTTC. Translating gives CAWMLDYGQYF.

CDR3 sequence: CASRRDRYEQYF. DNA for the CDR3: TGCGCCAGCAGGCGAGACAGGTACGAGCAGTACTTC. This chain links TRBV5-1 with TRBJ2-7, with D possibly being TRBD1 (6 bases). Germline V gene lookup returns CDR1 SGHRS and CDR2 YFSETQ. Trimming took off 5 bases at V and 4 bases at J, with 10 bases between the two ends. This CDR3 comprises 12 residues. Together with reference TRBV5-1 and TRBJ2-7, the CDR3 gives the full variable domain: KAGVTQTPRYLIKTRGQQVTLSCSPISGHRSVSWYQQTPGQGLQFLFEYFSETQRNKGNFPGRFSGRQFSNSRSEMNVSTLELGDSALYLCASRRDRYEQYFGPGTRLTVT.

The chain recombines TRBV6-1 with TRBJ2-1; D may be TRBD2 (6 bases). Germline V lookup: CDR1 MNHNS, CDR2 SASEGT. The V end lost 8 bases, the J end lost 3 bases, and 11 bases lay between the germline ends. This CDR3 is 13 amino acids long. CDR3 sequence: CASADYIYNEQFF. The CDR3 coding sequence is TGTGCCAGCGCGGACTACATCTACAATGAGCAGTTCTTC.

The genes are TRBV5-1 and TRBJ2-3; 7 nucleotides match TRBD2. The CDR3 length is 16 residues. The trim removed 2 bases at V and 0 bases at J, leaving 6 bases unmatched. Per germline, CDR1 SGHRS and CDR2 YFSETQ. The chain's CDR3 is CASSFDFSGSTDTQYF. The CDR3 bases are TGCGCCAGCAGCTTCGACTTTAGCGGGAGCACAGATACGCAGTATTTT.

The gene calls are TRBV9 and TRBJ2-5; D perhaps matches TRBD2 (6 bases). The V and J ends lost 3 bases and 1 base respectively, with 16 bases between them. CDR1 SGDLS and CDR2 YYNGEE come from the germline V gene. This CDR3 region has 16 residues. CDR3 nucleotide sequence: TGTGCCAGCAGCGCCACCTGGGGGACTGTCCAAGAGACCCAGTACTTC. This sequence encodes CASSATWGTVQETQYF.

This chain uses TRBV11-2 with TRBJ1-1, with 7 nucleotides matching TRBD1. V shed 6 bases and J 0 bases; nucleotides not matched to a gene: 10. This CDR3 is 16 amino acids long. Germline lookup yields CDR1 SGHAT and CDR2 FQNNGV. CDR3 in amino acids: CASRAAGGTLNTEAFF. CDR3 sequence (DNA): TGTGCCAGCAGGGCGGCAGGGGGGACGCTGAACACTGAAGCTTTCTTT. The full variable domain, completed using reference TRBV11-2 and TRBJ1-1, is EAGVAQSPRYKIIEKRQSVAFWCNPISGHATLYWYQQILGQGPKLLIQFQNNGVVDDSQLPKDRFSAERLKGVDSTLKIQPAKLEDSAVYLCASRAAGGTLNTEAFFGQGTRLTVV.

The genes are TRBV7-2 and TRBJ2-7; the D is unclear. Trimming removed 0 bases at V and 0 bases at J, with 6 bases between. The CDR3 spans 14 residues. Germline V lookup: CDR1 SGHTA, CDR2 FQGNSA. CDR3 DNA: TGTGCCAGCAGCTTAGCGGGAAGCTCCTACGAGCAGTACTTC. Encoded protein: CASSLAGSSYEQYF.

V gene TRBV19 combines with J gene TRBJ1-1; D unresolved. The V gene's germline CDR1 is LNHDA and CDR2 SQIVND (reference sequence). This CDR3 has 12 residues. Deletions cut 6 bases from V and 1 base from J, with 6 bases between. CDR3 sequence reads: CASSLGNTEAFF. The CDR3 DNA follows: TGTGCCAGTAGCCTCGGGAACACTGAAGCTTTCTTT.

Notes on this clone: A read error may produce the germline difference seen at one junction end. The J gene is TRBJ2-7, the V gene TRBV4-1; D is undetermined. Germline values: CDR1 MGHRA, CDR2 YSYEKL. This CDR3 region has 13 residues. CDR3: CASSQDLEAPLFF. CDR3 DNA sequence: TGCGCCAGCAGCCAAGATCTTGAAGCCCCTTTGTTCTTC.

This rearrangement joins TRBV24-1 to TRBJ2-1; 7 bases agree with TRBD2. The CDR3 is 13 residues long. Germline CDR1 and CDR2: KGHDR and SFDVKD. V lost 1 base and J lost 9; bases outside the gene matches: 2. CDR3 sequence: CATSDLGTTEQFF. The CDR3 DNA reads as TGTGCCACCAGTGATTTAGGGACTACTGAGCAGTTCTTC.

The genes are TRBV4-1 and TRBJ1-5; TRBD1 matches at 9 bases. This CDR3 spans 16 amino acids. J was trimmed by 2 bases and V by 1 base; bases with no gene match: 3. Looked up from germline, CDR1 is MGHRA and CDR2 is YSYEKL. The DNA of the CDR3 is TGCGCCAGCAGCCAAGGGGGACAGGGTGGCAATCAGCCCCAGCATTTT. It codes for CASSQGGQGGNQPQHF.